These 27 T cell receptor beta chains share one sample of origin, sequenced in a study of beta chain features in type 1 diabetes. Study-level results: Shorter TCRB CDR3s, moderately but significantly so, marked every one of the four CD4+ subsets in Type 1 diabetes patients.

The authors reverse transcribed all of the isolated RNA, so sequencing captured expressed TCRB transcripts. Produced via immunoSEQ multiplex PCR; TCRdb's table is partial and in-frame only. Altogether about 340,000 clones are present, about a tenth being singletons, with the ten largest covering around 1%. These TCRs are of unknown antigen specificity. Sequencing was performed on central memory CD4+ T cells from blood. The origin of the receptors is a man under 40 with type 1 diabetes.

The chain carries TRBV5-6 and TRBJ1-3; D not certain. This CDR3 is built from 15 residues. V lost 4 bases and J lost 0, with 11 bases in between. The V gene's germline CDR1 is SGHDT and CDR2 YYEEEE. In nucleotides, the CDR3 is TGTGCCAGCAGCGTACTGACCAGCTCTGGAAACACCATATATTTT. Encoded protein: CASSVLTSSGNTIYF.

V and J are TRBV7-6 and TRBJ2-3, with D unclear. CDR1 and CDR2 from the germline V gene are SGHVS and FNYEAQ. This CDR3 is built from 15 residues. V dropped 3 bases and J dropped 2 bases, with 12 bases sitting between them. As DNA, the CDR3 is TGTGCCAGCAGCTTTTTTGCGCAAACCACAGATACGCAGTATTTT. Translated: CASSFFAQTTDTQYF.

V usage is TRBV29-1 and J usage is TRBJ2-1, with TRBD1 matching over 8 bases. This CDR3 spans 15 amino acids. Germline assignment: CDR1 SQVTM and CDR2 ANQGSEA. J lost 0 bases, V lost 5 bases, and 6 bases had no gene match. The CDR3 protein is CSVFPGGFSYNEQFF. CDR3 sequence (DNA): TGCAGCGTTTTTCCAGGGGGCTTCTCCTACAATGAGCAGTTCTTC.

This clone was seen a few times. The chain combines TRBV30 with TRBJ1-1; D is unclear. V lost 5 bases and J 8 bases, leaving 12 bases between the germline ends. This CDR3 is built from 11 residues. From germline, CDR1 is GTSNPN and CDR2 SVGIG (reference sequence). Here the CDR3 reads CAWGFRIEAFF. CDR3 nucleotides: TGTGCCTGGGGGTTTCGGATCGAAGCTTTCTTT.

The table lists this clone with a few counts. CDR3: CASSPAAGPSNQPQHF. The CDR3 region has the DNA TGTGCCAGCAGCCCCGCGGCAGGGCCTAGCAATCAGCCCCAGCATTTT. The J gene is TRBJ1-5, the V gene TRBV11-3; weak D call: TRBD1 (5 bases). This CDR3 spans 16 amino acids. Trimming stripped 5 bases from V and 0 bases from J, with 14 bases between. Germline CDR1 SGHNT, CDR2 YENEEA.

The sample holds many counts of this clone. This chain uses TRBV7-9 with TRBJ1-4, with 9 bases identical to TRBD1. Germline loops: CDR1 SEHNR, CDR2 FQNEAQ (reference sequence). This CDR3 contains 16 residues. V was clipped by 5 bases and J by 0 bases; unmatched bases: 4. The CDR3 DNA follows: TGTGCCAGCAGCCCCGACAGGGGGGCAACTAATGAAAAACTGTTTTTT. It is translated as CASSPDRGATNEKLFF.

This sequence joins TRBV5-6 and TRBJ1-3, with D hard to call. This CDR3 is built from 14 residues. Looked up from germline, CDR1 is SGHDT and CDR2 is YYEEEE. Trimming took 0 bases from V and 4 from J, leaving 8 bases between them. The chain's CDR3 is CASSLAGKGNTIYF. The CDR3 nucleotides are TGTGCCAGCAGCTTGGCAGGAAAGGGAAACACCATATATTTT. Filled out from reference TRBV5-6 and TRBJ1-3, the complete variable domain reads DAGVTQSPTHLIKTRGQQVTLRCSPKSGHDTVSWYQQALGQGPQFIFQYYEEEERQRGNFPDRFSGHQFPNYSSELNVNALLLGDSALYLCASSLAGKGNTIYFGEGSWLTVV.

This clone was picked up a small number of times. The V and J genes are TRBV11-3 and TRBJ2-3, with 9 positions matching TRBD1. Germline V lookup: CDR1 SGHNT, CDR2 YENEEA. This CDR3 has 17 amino acids. The trim removed 2 bases at V and 2 bases at J, leaving 8 bases unmatched. The CDR3 reads CASSLHGTGIPTDTQYF. In DNA, the CDR3 is TGTGCCAGCAGCTTACATGGGACAGGGATTCCCACAGATACGCAGTATTTT.

This clone turned up a few times. The J gene is TRBJ2-3, the V gene TRBV7-2; 8 nucleotides match TRBD2. The V segment lost 2 bases and the J segment 6 bases; nucleotides outside the gene matches: 4. The CDR3 has 14 amino acids. CDR1 and CDR2 (germline): SGHTA, FQGNSA. The DNA of the CDR3 is TGTGCCAGCAGCTTAAACGGGGGGGCCGATACGCAGTATTTT. As protein: CASSLNGGADTQYF.

This clone has only a few counts. The chain recombines TRBV29-1 with TRBJ2-1; no reliable D call. The CDR3 has 16 residues. The ends were cut back, 6 bases at V and 2 bases at J, with 20 bases in the middle. Per the germline V gene, CDR1 is SQVTM and CDR2 is ANQGSEA. The CDR3 region has the DNA TGCAGCGTCCGAAACTCGGCAAACTGGGCCTACAATGAGCAGTTCTTC. Protein: CSVRNSANWAYNEQFF.

V usage is TRBV7-8 and J usage is TRBJ2-1, with D tentatively TRBD1 or TRBD2 (5 bases each). This CDR3 comprises 12 residues. Between the trimmed V and J ends, which lost 8 bases and 5 bases, there was a span of 10 bases. CDR1 and CDR2 (germline): SGHVS, FQNEAQ. CDR3 protein: CASAGAHNEQFF. For the CDR3, the DNA is TGTGCCAGCGCCGGGGCCCACAATGAGCAGTTCTTC.

This clone has a handful of counts. The chain uses TRBV5-1 and TRBJ2-5; 8 nucleotides line up with TRBD1. The J segment lost 5 bases and the V segment lost 4 bases, leaving 10 bases of the junction unmatched. CDR3 length equals 15 residues. Germline CDR1 SGHRS, CDR2 YFSETQ. CDR3 sequence reads: CASSPWTGIRETQYF. CDR3 bases: TGCGCCAGCAGCCCGTGGACAGGGATACGGGAGACCCAGTACTTC.

This clone came up a few times. The J gene is TRBJ1-2, the V gene TRBV28; TRBD1 agrees at 8 bases. V was clipped by 6 bases and J by 7 bases; unmatched bases: 10. This CDR3 is 14 amino acids long. CDR1 and CDR2 (germline): MDHEN, SYDVKM. CDR3 in DNA: TGTGCCAGCAGAAAAACCGGACAGGGTGGTGGCTACACCTTC. Its protein is CASRKTGQGGGYTF.

This clone has ten or more counts. The V gene is TRBV11-2, the J gene TRBJ2-7; 9 positions match TRBD1. The V segment lost 6 bases and the J segment 3 bases; nucleotides outside the gene matches: 6. The CDR3 sequence is 14 residues long. Germline CDR1 is SGHAT and CDR2 is FQNNGV. CDR3 coding DNA: TGTGCCAGCAGGCAACAGGGGGCCGGCTACGAGCAGTACTTC. Protein product: CASRQQGAGYEQYF.

This clone was picked up a small number of times. This chain uses TRBV11-2 with TRBJ2-3; 10 bases fit TRBD2. Losses at the gene ends were 4 bases for V and 5 bases for J; bases not matched to a gene: 6. CDR1 is SGHAT and CDR2 is FQNNGV in the germline V gene. This CDR3 is built from 15 residues. The CDR3 DNA reads TGTGCCAGCAGCTCGAGCGGGGGGGCCGTAGATACGCAGTATTTT. Protein product: CASSSSGGAVDTQYF.

In this sample, this clone turned up a few times. The chain couples TRBV28 to TRBJ2-7; 8 bases are shared with TRBD1. This CDR3 comprises 14 residues. Germline V gene lookup returns CDR1 MDHEN and CDR2 SYDVKM. V gave up 3 bases and J gave up 3 bases; unmatched junction bases: 4. This chain's CDR3 is CASSLSQGGYEQYF. CDR3 coding DNA: TGTGCCAGCAGTTTGTCACAGGGGGGCTACGAGCAGTACTTC.

The sample holds a few counts of this clone. V is TRBV9 and J is TRBJ1-5; D is possibly TRBD1 (5 bases). CDR1 is SGDLS and CDR2 is YYNGEE in the germline V gene. Trimming pared 1 base from V and 4 bases from J, leaving 12 bases between. This CDR3 region has 15 residues. As DNA, the CDR3 is TGTGCCAGCAGCGTATACAGGCAGGCGAATCAGCCCCAGCATTTT. The encoded protein is CASSVYRQANQPQHF.

This clone has a count of ten or more. The chain couples TRBV14 to TRBJ2-3, with 7 positions matching TRBD1. Germline lookup yields CDR1 SGHDN and CDR2 FVKESK. The V gene end was trimmed by 4 bases and the J gene end by 6 bases; junction bases not matched to a gene: 7. The CDR3 has 14 amino acids. CDR3 residues: CASSPLTGSDTQYF. The CDR3 DNA reads TGTGCCAGCAGCCCGCTGACAGGGTCGGATACGCAGTATTTT.

This chain joins TRBV30 and TRBJ1-6; tentatively, D is TRBD1 (6 bases). This CDR3 comprises 14 residues. Per the germline V gene, CDR1 is GTSNPN and CDR2 is SVGIG (reference sequence). V shed 2 bases and J shed 6 bases, with 11 bases lying between them. This CDR3 reads CAWSLDSRNSPLHF. The CDR3 nucleotides read TGTGCCTGGAGTTTGGACAGTCGTAATTCACCCCTCCACTTT.

This clone has a handful of counts. The chain recombines TRBV5-4 with TRBJ2-2; D possibly corresponds to TRBD1 (5 bases). CDR1 SGHNT and CDR2 YYREEE come from the germline V gene (reference sequence). V lost 4 bases and J 5 bases, leaving 18 bases between the germline ends. The CDR3 sequence is 16 residues long. Written as DNA, the CDR3 is TGTGCCAGCAGCCTCGGAACAGGTGAAACAACCGGGGAGCTGTTTTTT. As protein: CASSLGTGETTGELFF.

CDR3 bases: TGTGCCAGCAGCGTAAGGGGGCCAGATACGCAGTATTTT. It translates to CASSVRGPDTQYF. This rearrangement joins TRBV9 to TRBJ2-3; 7 nucleotides line up with TRBD1. Per germline, CDR1 SGDLS and CDR2 YYNGEE. CDR3 length: 13 residues. The J segment lost 4 bases and the V segment lost 1 base, leaving 0 bases of the junction unmatched.

The J gene is TRBJ1-3, the V gene TRBV6-1, with D maybe TRBD1 (5 bases). CDR3 length equals 16 residues. V lost 1 base and J lost 0, with 10 bases in between. In germline, CDR1 is MNHNS, CDR2 SASEGT. In nucleotides, the CDR3 is TGTGCCAGCAGTGAAGTTGGGGGGGGCTCTGGAAACACCATATATTTT. It yields the protein CASSEVGGGSGNTIYF.

This clone has a handful of counts. The DNA for the CDR3 is TGTGCCAGCAGTTTTGACAGGGAGTATGGTGGCTACACCTTC. This gives the protein CASSFDREYGGYTF. The rearrangement joins TRBV27 to TRBJ1-2, with 7 positions matching TRBD1. The V gene end was trimmed by 3 bases and the J gene end by 7 bases; junction bases not matched to a gene: 8. This CDR3 contains 14 residues. Germline assignment: CDR1 MNHEY and CDR2 SMNVEV (reference sequence).

The chain recombines TRBV11-3 with TRBJ2-2; D remains unclear. Germline V gene lookup returns CDR1 SGHNT and CDR2 YENEEA. Trimming left V 4 bases short and J 2 bases short, with 11 bases between. The CDR3 length is 15 residues. The CDR3 region is CASSYSQSNTGELFF. CDR3 DNA sequence: TGTGCCAGCAGCTACAGCCAGAGCAACACCGGGGAGCTGTTTTTT.

The chain uses TRBV14 and TRBJ2-1; maybe TRBD2 (6 bases). CDR1 SGHDN and CDR2 FVKESK come from the germline V gene. V lost 1 base to trimming and J lost 0 bases, with 16 bases between them. The CDR3 consists of 18 residues. This CDR3 reads CASSQVGTGRRSYNEQFF. CDR3 nucleotides: TGTGCCAGCAGCCAAGTTGGGACTGGGCGCCGCTCCTACAATGAGCAGTTCTTC. Using reference TRBV14 and TRBJ2-1 for the parts outside the CDR3, the full variable domain is EAGVTQFPSHSVIEKGQTVTLRCDPISGHDNLYWYRRVMGKEIKFLLHFVKESKQDESGMPNNRFLAERTGGTYSTLKVQPAELEDSGVYFCASSQVGTGRRSYNEQFFGPGTRLTVL.

A few counts support this clone. This chain uses TRBV15 with TRBJ2-7; 8 bases align to TRBD1. The CDR3 totals 13 residues. The trim removed 0 bases at V and 5 bases at J, leaving 0 bases unmatched. From germline, CDR1 is LNHNV and CDR2 YYDKDF (reference sequence). CDR3 protein: CATSRDRGHEQYF. Here the CDR3 DNA reads TGTGCCACCAGCAGAGACAGGGGGCACGAGCAGTACTTC. Combining the CDR3 with reference TRBV15 and TRBJ2-7 gives the whole variable domain DAMVIQNPRYQVTQFGKPVTLSCSQTLNHNVMYWYQQKSSQAPKLLFHYYDKDFNNEADTPDNFQSRRPNTSFCFLDIRSPGLGDTAMYLCATSRDRGHEQYFGPGTRLTVT.

The chain combines TRBV6-5 with TRBJ1-1; tentatively, D is TRBD1 (5 bases). The CDR3 consists of 15 residues. V shed 4 bases and J shed 3 bases, with 15 bases lying between them. From germline, CDR1 is MNHEY and CDR2 SVGAGI. CDR3 region: CASSFIGARDTEAFF. For the CDR3, the DNA is TGTGCCAGCAGTTTTATCGGGGCGCGGGACACTGAAGCTTTCTTT.